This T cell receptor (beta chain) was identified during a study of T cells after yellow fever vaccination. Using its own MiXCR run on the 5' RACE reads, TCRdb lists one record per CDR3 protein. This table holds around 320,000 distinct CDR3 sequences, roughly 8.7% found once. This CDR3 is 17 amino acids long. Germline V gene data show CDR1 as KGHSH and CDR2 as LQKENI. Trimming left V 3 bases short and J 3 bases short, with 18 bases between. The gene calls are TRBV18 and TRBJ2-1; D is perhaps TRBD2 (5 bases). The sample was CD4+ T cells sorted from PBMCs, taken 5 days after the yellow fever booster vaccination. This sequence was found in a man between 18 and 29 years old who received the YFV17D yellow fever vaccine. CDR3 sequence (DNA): TGTGCCAGCTCACCTATCCCCCCCGGGGTAGGCTACAATGAGCAGTTCTTC. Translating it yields CASSPIPPGVGYNEQFF.